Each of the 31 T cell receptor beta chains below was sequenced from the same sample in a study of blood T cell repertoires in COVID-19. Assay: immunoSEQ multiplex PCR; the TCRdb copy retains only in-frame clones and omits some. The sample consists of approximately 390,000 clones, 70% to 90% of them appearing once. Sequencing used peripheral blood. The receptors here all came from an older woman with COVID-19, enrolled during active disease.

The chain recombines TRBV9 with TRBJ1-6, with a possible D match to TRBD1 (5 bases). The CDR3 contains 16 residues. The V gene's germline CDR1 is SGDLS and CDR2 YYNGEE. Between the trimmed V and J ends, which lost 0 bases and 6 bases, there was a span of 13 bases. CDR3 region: CASSVGGTGRNSPLHF. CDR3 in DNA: TGTGCCAGCAGCGTAGGCGGAACAGGTCGTAATTCACCCCTCCACTTT.

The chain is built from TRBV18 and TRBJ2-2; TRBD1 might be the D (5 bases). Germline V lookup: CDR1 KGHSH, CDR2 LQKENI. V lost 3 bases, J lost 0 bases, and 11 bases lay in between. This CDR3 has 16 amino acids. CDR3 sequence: CASSPKDRPNTGELFF. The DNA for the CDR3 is TGTGCCAGCTCACCCAAAGACAGACCGAACACCGGGGAGCTGTTTTTT. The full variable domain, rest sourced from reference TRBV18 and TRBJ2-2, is NAGVMQNPRHLVRRRGQEARLRCSPMKGHSHVYWYRQLPEEGLKFMVYLQKENIIDESGMPKERFSAEFPKEGPSILRIQQVVRGDSAAYFCASSPKDRPNTGELFFGEGSRLTVL.

CDR3 DNA: TGTGCCAGCAGCTTGGCCGGGGTACGGAATTCACCCCTCCACTTT. This codes for CASSLAGVRNSPLHF. V gene TRBV5-4 combines with J gene TRBJ1-6; D call uncertain. The V and J ends lost 0 bases and 7 bases respectively, with 11 bases between them. CDR3 length: 15 amino acids. CDR1 is SGHNT and CDR2 is YYREEE in the germline V gene (reference sequence).

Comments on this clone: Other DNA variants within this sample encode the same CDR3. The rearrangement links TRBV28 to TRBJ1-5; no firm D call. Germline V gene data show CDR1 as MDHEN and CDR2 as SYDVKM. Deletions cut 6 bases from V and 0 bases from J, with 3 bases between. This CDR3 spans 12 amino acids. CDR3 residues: CASRASNQPQHF. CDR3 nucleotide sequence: TGTGCCAGCAGGGCTAGCAATCAGCCCCAGCATTTT.

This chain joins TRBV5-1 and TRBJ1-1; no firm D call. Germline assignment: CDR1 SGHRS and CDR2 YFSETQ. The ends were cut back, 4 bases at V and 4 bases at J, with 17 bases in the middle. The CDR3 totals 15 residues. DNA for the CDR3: TGCGCCAGCAGCCCGGGAACGGTCCAGCCCACTGAAGCTTTCTTT. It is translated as CASSPGTVQPTEAFF. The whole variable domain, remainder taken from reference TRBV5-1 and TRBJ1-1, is KAGVTQTPRYLIKTRGQQVTLSCSPISGHRSVSWYQQTPGQGLQFLFEYFSETQRNKGNFPGRFSGRQFSNSRSEMNVSTLELGDSALYLCASSPGTVQPTEAFFGQGTRLTVV.

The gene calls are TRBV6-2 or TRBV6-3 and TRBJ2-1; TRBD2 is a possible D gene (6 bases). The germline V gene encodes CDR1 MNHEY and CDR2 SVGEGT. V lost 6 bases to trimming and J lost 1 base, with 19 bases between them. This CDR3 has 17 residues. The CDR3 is CASSRVVAVNSYNEQFF. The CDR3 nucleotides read TGTGCCAGCAGCCGCGTAGTAGCGGTCAATTCCTACAATGAGCAGTTCTTC.

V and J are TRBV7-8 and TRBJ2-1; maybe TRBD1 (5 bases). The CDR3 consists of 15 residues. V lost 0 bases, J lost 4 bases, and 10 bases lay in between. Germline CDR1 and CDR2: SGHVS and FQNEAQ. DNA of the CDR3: TGTGCCAGCAGCTTAGCAGGGGTGACATACAATGAGCAGTTCTTC. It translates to CASSLAGVTYNEQFF.

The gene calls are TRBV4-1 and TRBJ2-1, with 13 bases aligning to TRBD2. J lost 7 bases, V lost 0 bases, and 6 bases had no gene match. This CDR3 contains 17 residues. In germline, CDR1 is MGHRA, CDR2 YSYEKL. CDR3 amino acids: CASSQDKRTSGRNEQFF. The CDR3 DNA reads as TGCGCCAGCAGCCAAGATAAAAGGACTAGCGGGAGAAATGAGCAGTTCTTC.

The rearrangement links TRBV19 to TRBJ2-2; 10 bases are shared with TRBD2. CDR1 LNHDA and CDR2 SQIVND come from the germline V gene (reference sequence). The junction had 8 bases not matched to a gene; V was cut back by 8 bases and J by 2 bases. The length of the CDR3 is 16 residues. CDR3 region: CASGASGGLNTGELFF. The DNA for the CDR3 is TGTGCCAGTGGGGCTAGCGGGGGTTTAAACACCGGGGAGCTGTTTTTT.

CDR3 residues: CASSELYEQYF. For the CDR3, the DNA is TGTGCCAGCAGTGAACTCTACGAGCAGTACTTC. This chain links TRBV2 with TRBJ2-7; D remains unclear. The germline CDR1 and CDR2 sequences are SNHLY and FYNNEI. This CDR3 contains 11 residues. V lost 2 bases and J lost 3, with 2 bases in between.

CDR3 protein: CASSQDLSTGGRNEQFF. The CDR3 DNA reads as TGCGCCAGCAGCCAAGATTTGTCGACGGGGGGTCGAAATGAGCAGTTCTTC. The V gene is TRBV4-1, the J gene TRBJ2-1; 7 nucleotides match TRBD2. The V gene end was trimmed by 0 bases and the J gene end by 7 bases; junction bases not matched to a gene: 12. The CDR3 extends over 17 amino acids. Germline V gives CDR1 MGHRA, CDR2 YSYEKL.

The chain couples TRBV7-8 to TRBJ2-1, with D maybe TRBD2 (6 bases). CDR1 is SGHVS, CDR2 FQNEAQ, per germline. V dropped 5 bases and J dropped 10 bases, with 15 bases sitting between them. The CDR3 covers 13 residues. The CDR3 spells CASSSLGRLEQFF. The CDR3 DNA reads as TGTGCCAGCAGCAGCTTAGGGAGGTTGGAGCAGTTCTTC.

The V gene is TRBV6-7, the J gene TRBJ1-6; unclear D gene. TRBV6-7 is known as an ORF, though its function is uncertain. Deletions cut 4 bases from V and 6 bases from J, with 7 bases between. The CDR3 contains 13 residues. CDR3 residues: CASSWEVNSPLHF. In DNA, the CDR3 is TGTGCCAGCAGTTGGGAGGTTAATTCACCCCTCCACTTT.

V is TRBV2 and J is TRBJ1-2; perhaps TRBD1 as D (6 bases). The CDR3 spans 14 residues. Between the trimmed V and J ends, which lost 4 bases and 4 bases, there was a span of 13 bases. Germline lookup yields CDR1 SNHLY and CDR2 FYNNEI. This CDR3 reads CASSVWGLSYGYTF. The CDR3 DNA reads TGTGCCAGCAGTGTGTGGGGGCTCAGCTATGGCTACACCTTC.

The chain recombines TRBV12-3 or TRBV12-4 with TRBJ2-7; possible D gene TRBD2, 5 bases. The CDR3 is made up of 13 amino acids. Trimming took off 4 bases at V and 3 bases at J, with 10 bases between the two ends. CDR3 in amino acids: CASSSEVVYEQYF. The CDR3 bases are TGTGCCAGCAGTTCGGAGGTAGTCTACGAGCAGTACTTC.

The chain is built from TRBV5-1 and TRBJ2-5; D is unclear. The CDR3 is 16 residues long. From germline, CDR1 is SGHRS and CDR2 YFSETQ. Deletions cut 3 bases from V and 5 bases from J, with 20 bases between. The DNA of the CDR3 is TGCGCCAGCAGCTACGACGCCGGTTTAGACGGGGAGACCCAGTACTTC. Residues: CASSYDAGLDGETQYF.

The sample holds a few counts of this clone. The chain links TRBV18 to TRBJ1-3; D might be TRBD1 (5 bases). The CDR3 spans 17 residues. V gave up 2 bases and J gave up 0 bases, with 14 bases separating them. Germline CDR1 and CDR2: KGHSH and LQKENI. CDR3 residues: CASSPGGPGRSGNTIYF. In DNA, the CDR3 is TGTGCCAGCTCACCAGGCGGCCCAGGGCGCTCTGGAAACACCATATATTTT.

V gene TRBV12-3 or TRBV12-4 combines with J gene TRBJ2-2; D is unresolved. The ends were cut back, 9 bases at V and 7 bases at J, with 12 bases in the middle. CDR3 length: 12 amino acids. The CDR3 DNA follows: TGTGCCAGTTCTTATGGCAACGGGGAGCTGTTTTTT. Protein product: CASSYGNGELFF.

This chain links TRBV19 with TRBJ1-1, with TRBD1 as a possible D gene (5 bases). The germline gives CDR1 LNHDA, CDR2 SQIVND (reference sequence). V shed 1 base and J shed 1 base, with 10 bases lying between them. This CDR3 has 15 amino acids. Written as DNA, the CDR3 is TGTGCCAGTAGTATAGTTCGGGGGAGGAACACTGAAGCTTTCTTT. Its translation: CASSIVRGRNTEAFF.

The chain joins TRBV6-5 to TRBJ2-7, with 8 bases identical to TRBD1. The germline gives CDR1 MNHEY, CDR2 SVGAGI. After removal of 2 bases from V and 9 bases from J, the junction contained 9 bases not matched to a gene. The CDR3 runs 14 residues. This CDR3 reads CASSYASRQGTQYF. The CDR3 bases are TGTGCCAGCAGTTACGCCTCGAGACAGGGGACGCAGTACTTC.

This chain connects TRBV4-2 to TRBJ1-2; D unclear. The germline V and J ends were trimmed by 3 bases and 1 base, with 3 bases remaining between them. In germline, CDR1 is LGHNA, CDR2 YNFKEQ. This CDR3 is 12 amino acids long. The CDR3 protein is CASSQSNYGYTF. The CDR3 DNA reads TGTGCCAGCAGCCAGAGTAACTATGGCTACACCTTC.

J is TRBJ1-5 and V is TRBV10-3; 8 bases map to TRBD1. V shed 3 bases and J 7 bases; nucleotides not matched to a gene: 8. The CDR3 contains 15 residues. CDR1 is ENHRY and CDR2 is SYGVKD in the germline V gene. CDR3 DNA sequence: TGTGCCATCAGTGATCGAGGGCAGGGGGCCCAGCCCCAGCATTTT. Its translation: CAISDRGQGAQPQHF.

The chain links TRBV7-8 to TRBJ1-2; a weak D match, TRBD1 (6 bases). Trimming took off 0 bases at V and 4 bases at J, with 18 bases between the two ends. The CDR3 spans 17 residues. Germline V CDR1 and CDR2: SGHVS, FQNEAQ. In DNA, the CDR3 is TGTGCCAGCAGCTTAGCGGGGGCGCAACTTGGCGTCTATGGCTACACCTTC. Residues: CASSLAGAQLGVYGYTF.

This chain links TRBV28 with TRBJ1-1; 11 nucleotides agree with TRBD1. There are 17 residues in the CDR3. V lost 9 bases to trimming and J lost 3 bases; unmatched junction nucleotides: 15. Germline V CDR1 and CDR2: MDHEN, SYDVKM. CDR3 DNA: TGTGCCAGTTCCACTCAGTGGGGGGACAGGGGGGACACTGAAGCTTTCTTT. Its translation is CASSTQWGDRGDTEAFF.

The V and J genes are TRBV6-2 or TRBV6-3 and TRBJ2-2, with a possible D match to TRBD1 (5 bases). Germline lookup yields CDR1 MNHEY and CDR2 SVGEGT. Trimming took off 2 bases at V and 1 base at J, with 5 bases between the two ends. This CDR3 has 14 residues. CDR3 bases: TGTGCCAGCAGTTACCAGGGGAACACCGGGGAGCTGTTTTTT. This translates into CASSYQGNTGELFF.

The CDR3 is CASSLAGQATEAFF. The CDR3 DNA sequence: TGTGCCAGCAGCTTAGCTGGACAGGCTACTGAAGCTTTCTTT. The rearrangement uses TRBV7-2 and TRBJ1-1; 7 bases align to TRBD1. The CDR3 runs to 14 residues. The J segment lost 5 bases and the V segment lost 0 bases, leaving 3 bases of the junction unmatched. Germline CDR1 reads SGHTA; CDR2 reads FQGNSA.

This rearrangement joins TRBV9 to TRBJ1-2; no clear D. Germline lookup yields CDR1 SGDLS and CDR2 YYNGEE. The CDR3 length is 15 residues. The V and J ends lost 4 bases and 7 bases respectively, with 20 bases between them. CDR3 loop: CASSLGGHSIAGYTF. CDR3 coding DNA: TGTGCCAGCAGCCTCGGTGGGCACTCAATCGCTGGCTACACCTTC. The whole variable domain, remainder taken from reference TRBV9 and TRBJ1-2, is DSGVTQTPKHLITATGQRVTLRCSPRSGDLSVYWYQQSLDQGLQFLIQYYNGEERAKGNILERFSAQQFPDLHSELNLSSLELGDSALYFCASSLGGHSIAGYTFGSGTRLTVV.

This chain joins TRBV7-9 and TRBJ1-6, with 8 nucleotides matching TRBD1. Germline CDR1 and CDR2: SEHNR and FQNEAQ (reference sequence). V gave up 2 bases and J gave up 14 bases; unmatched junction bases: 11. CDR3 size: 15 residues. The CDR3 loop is CASSLPGGGLVALHF. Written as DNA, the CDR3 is TGTGCCAGCAGCTTACCAGGGGGCGGCCTCGTGGCCCTCCACTTT.

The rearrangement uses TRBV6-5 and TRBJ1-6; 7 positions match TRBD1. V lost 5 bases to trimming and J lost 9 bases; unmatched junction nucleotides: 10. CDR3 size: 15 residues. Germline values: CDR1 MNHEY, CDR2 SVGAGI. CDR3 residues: CASSPLDRASSPLHF. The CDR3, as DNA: TGTGCCAGCAGTCCCCTCGACAGGGCTTCTTCACCCCTCCACTTT.

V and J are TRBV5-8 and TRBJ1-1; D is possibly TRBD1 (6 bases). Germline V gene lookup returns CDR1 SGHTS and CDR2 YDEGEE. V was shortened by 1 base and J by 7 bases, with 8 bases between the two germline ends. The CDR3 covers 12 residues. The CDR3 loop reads CASSLWDIEAFF. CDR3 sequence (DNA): TGTGCCAGCAGCTTGTGGGACATTGAAGCTTTCTTT.

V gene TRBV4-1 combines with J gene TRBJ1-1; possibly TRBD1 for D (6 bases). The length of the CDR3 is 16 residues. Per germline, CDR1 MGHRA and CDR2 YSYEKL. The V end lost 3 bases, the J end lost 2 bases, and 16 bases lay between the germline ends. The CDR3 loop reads CASSHPSTGINTEAFF. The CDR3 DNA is TGCGCCAGCAGCCACCCTTCGACAGGAATTAACACTGAAGCTTTCTTT.